The sequence of this T cell receptor beta chain was determined in a study of OX40 agonist ivuxolimab in advanced cancers. Notes on the study in general: Clonal expansion was seen in CD4+ and CD8+ blood T cells by week 6 at 0.1 to 3.0 mg/kg.

Sequencing was performed with immunoSEQ multiplex PCR; in TCRdb, only in-frame clones are kept and a portion is missing. The repertoire holds about 34,000 clones, roughly four fifths seen once, with about a tenth in the top ten. The CDR3 is 15 amino acids. With 4 bases clipped from V and 5 bases from J, the junction kept 6 bases outside the gene matches. Per germline, CDR1 MDHEN and CDR2 SYDVKM. As regards this clone: No antigen is known for it.

This receptor was taken from an adult with an advanced solid tumor such as melanoma, head and neck, liver or kidney cancer. The chain uses TRBV28 and TRBJ1-5, with 9 bases fitting TRBD1. The specimen comprised CD4+ or CD8+ T cells sorted from blood, sampled in a trial of the OX40 agonist ivuxolimab. Here the CDR3 reads CASSSSGTGYQPQHF. The CDR3 nucleotides read TGTGCCAGCAGTTCCAGCGGGACAGGGTATCAGCCCCAGCATTTT.